This T cell receptor beta chain was obtained from a study of T cells in Graves' hyperthyroidism and ophthalmopathy. Germline CDR1 and CDR2: SGHRS and YFSETQ. This CDR3 contains 16 residues. Trimming cost V 4 bases and J 4 bases; bases outside gene matches: 6. Stable Graves' hyperthyroidism meant no ophthalmopathy progression within 18 months. Newly diagnosed hyperthyroidism patients aged 18 to 65 years had disease lasting under 2 months. Investigators excluded patients with uncontrolled infection, other autoimmune disease, pregnancy or lactation. It was RNA transcripts that yielded the amplified TCR beta CDR3 regions. First-round RT-PCR with HTBI primers amplified the TCR CDR3 region. MiXCR was run by TCRdb on the multiplex PCR reads, yielding one entry per CDR3 protein. Of 300,000 to 350,000 distinct CDR3 sequences detected, roughly 13% appear once; the ten largest clones hold approximately 23%. This clonotype was found many times.

The TCR was taken from a woman in her 30s with Graves' hyperthyroidism. The chain is built from TRBV5-1 and TRBJ2-7; 15 positions agree with TRBD2. Sequencing input: blood. CDR3 residues: CASSPGLAGGKYEQYF. CDR3 bases: TGCGCCAGCAGCCCGGGACTAGCGGGAGGAAAGTACGAGCAGTACTTC.